Sequencing of this T cell receptor beta chain was carried out in a study of T cell responses to AZD1222 COVID-19 vaccine (dated by TCRdb to about 2021). With regard to the full study: Because spike-specific TCR depth and breadth did not differ between the two schedules, AZD1222 recipients who got a second dose at roughly 4 weeks were pooled with those who got a second dose at roughly 12 weeks. TCR sequencing covered fewer than 250 trial participants: 200 to 220 given two doses of AZD1222 and approximately 26 given two doses of MenACWY control vaccine. Trial participants were enrolled by age into 18-55, 56-69 and 70-plus year subgroups, with about 150, 28 and 57 TCR-sequenced participants respectively.

The time point tag for this specimen amounts to: baseline before first vaccination. The vaccinee samples were drawn from two UK trials, COV001 and COV002, one of which was a single-blind randomized controlled phase 2/3 trial testing AZD1222 (ChAdOx1 nCoV-19) in healthy adults. For TCRbeta chain sequencing, PBMC samples were collected from trial participants at day 0 and at day 28 after the second dose. The CDR3 regions of human TCRbeta chains were analyzed by immunosequencing. Per the source publication's procedure: TCRs in the repertoires were matched against a reference library of SARS-CoV-2-specific TCRs that had been generated with the MIRA antigen-specificity platform. Breadth was defined as the fraction of unique TCRs that were SARS-CoV-2-associated. Depth was defined as the fraction of total T cells that were SARS-CoV-2-associated. Each spike-specific TCR was assigned to its reactive spike region and to a CD4 or CD8 class using the MIRA data. Log10-transformed breadth and depth values were compared by one-way ANOVA with Sidak's multiple comparisons tests. TCRdb limited this immuneACCESS table to in-frame rearrangements with V and J called. A share of clones is missing; checked studies link under half to unresolved V genes, and the rest is unexplained. The V and J calls and clone size come from that table; D and trimming were worked out from the DNA. The sample table lists some 170,000 clones, over 85% of them with a count of one. 2.6% of the sample is taken by the ten largest.

The trim is 2 bases for V and 4 bases for J, with a gap of 15 bases between the germline ends. Counted from cysteine to phenylalanine, this CDR3 has 16 amino acids. Just the 48-base CDR3 DNA is kept, in frame starting at base 1. The germline V gene supplies CDR1 SGHAT and CDR2 FQNNGV. Points on this clone: Its antigen is currently not known. The input lacks base qualities; no much larger clone sits a single base away.

General findings and caveats noted by the study authors: After two AZD1222 doses, spike-specific TCR breadth and depth were significantly higher than at day 0 and than in MenACWY recipients. Most participants were white British and females outnumbered males, and the authors suggested that clonal diversity may have been underestimated. Epitopes outside the regions mutated in the B.1.351 and B.1.1.7 variants were reportedly recognized by nearly half of the unique spike-specific TCRs. Because no day 14 peak-response samples were available, the repertoires could be characterized only after the peak T cell response. In the small 56-69-year group, the increase in depth fell short of significance, most likely because of low power. The whole spike protein was spanned by vaccine-associated CD4 TCRs, and dominant responses were seen in regions 160-218 and 743-854. Only five to seven AZD1222 recipients were SARS-CoV-2 seropositive at baseline, limiting conclusions about previously exposed vaccinees.

The chain couples TRBV11-2 to TRBJ1-3, with TRBD1 tentatively as D gene (5 bases match). Sequencing was performed on peripheral blood, taken on day 0 of AZD1222 vaccination. The sequence came from an adult in good health. The DNA sequence follows: TGTGCCAGCAGCTTAAGGCCGCTCAGGGACGGAAACACCATATATTTT. Its product reads: CASSLRPLRDGNTIYF.